Sequencing of this T cell receptor beta chain was carried out in a study of T cell clones after liver transplantation. About the study: Pre-transplant mixed lymphocyte reactions yielded third-party-reactive TCRbeta sequences as comparators for graft-donor-reactive sequences.

On this clone itself: What it recognizes is unknown.

Study-wide results and limits: A larger donor-reactive than third-party decline suggested partial antigen-specific deletion.

Repertoires were generated with immunoSEQ multiplex PCR, while TCRdb's copy carries only in-frame clones and drops some. This sample has over 90,000 clones, with roughly 80% found just once. The TCR sequence derives from a human patient who received a liver transplant. Part of the T cells may come from the graft donor. The sequences come from CD4+ T cells from blood, collected around 44 months after liver transplant.

The DNA for the CDR3 is TGTGCCAGCTCACAACTAGCGGACTCCTACGAGCAGTACTTC. Protein: CASSQLADSYEQYF. The genes are TRBV18 and TRBJ2-7, with TRBD2 identical over 8 bases. The CDR3 consists of 14 residues. The germline V gene has CDR1 KGHSH and CDR2 LQKENI. Germline trimming cut 4 bases from V and 0 bases from J; bases unmatched to any gene: 2.